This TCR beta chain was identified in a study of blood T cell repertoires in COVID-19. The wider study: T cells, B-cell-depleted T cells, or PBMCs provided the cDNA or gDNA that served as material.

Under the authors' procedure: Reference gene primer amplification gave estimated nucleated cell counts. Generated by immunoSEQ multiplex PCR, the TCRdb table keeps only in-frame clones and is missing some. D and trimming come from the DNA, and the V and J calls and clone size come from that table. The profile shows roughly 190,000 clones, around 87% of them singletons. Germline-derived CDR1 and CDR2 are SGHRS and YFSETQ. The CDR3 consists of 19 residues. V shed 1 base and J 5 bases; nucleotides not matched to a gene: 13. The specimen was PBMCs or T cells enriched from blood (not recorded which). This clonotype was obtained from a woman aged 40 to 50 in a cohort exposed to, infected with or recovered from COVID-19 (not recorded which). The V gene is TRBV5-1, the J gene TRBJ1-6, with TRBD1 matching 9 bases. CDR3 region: CASSLTYTGGFTDNSPLHF. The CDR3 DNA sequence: TGCGCCAGCAGCTTGACCTATACAGGGGGCTTTACTGATAATTCACCCCTCCACTTT.